This TCR beta chain was identified during a study of shared clonotypes between healthy human individuals. The repertoire was sequenced with immunoSEQ multiplex PCR; TCRdb's copy has only in-frame clones and lacks some. This sample yields approximately 100,000 clones, of which roughly 66% are seen a single time; roughly a quarter belongs to the top ten. This CDR3 comprises 14 residues. V lost 2 bases and J 2 bases, leaving 8 bases between the germline ends. CDR1 and CDR2 (germline): SGHKS, YYEKEE (reference sequence). This sequence was found in a woman under 40 in good health. The sequenced material came from memory CD8+ T cells sorted from blood. Subset noted: CD45RO+ cells pooled with CCR7-negative TemRA cells. The genes are TRBV5-5 and TRBJ1-5, with unresolved D. CDR3 bases: TGTGCCAGCAGCTTAGCCGGGGGCAATCAGCCCCAGCATTTT. Its protein product is CASSLAGGNQPQHF.